The 4 T cell receptor beta chains reported below all come from one sample, sequenced in a study of blood T cell repertoires in COVID-19. Clones were sequenced by immunoSEQ multiplex PCR, and TCRdb holds only the in-frame ones, with some missing. The repertoire consists of about 200,000 clones, with 82% occurring once and the leading ten covering approximately 8%. The sequencing sample was made of peripheral blood. The source of these receptors is a woman older than 75 with COVID-19, enrolled during active disease.

The J gene is TRBJ2-1, the V gene TRBV29-1; D unclear. The length of the CDR3 is 13 residues. In germline, CDR1 is SQVTM, CDR2 ANQGSEA. Trimming removed 3 bases from V and 0 bases from J, with 6 bases in between. The CDR3 spells CSVDVGSYNEQFF. The CDR3 nucleotides read TGCAGCGTTGACGTCGGCTCCTACAATGAGCAGTTCTTC.

This chain connects TRBV6-5 to TRBJ1-5, with D tentatively TRBD1 (5 bases). The CDR3 contains 15 residues. Germline loops: CDR1 MNHEY, CDR2 SVGAGI. V was cut by 6 bases and J by 4 bases, with 16 bases left in between. CDR3 DNA: TGTGCCAGCAGACCCCCGGGGGGTGAGAATCAGCCCCAGCATTTT. Residues: CASRPPGGENQPQHF.

The CDR3 region has the DNA TGTGCCAGCAGAAGACAGGGGGCGCGGAACACTGAAGCTTTCTTT. Its protein is CASRRQGARNTEAFF. V usage is TRBV6-5 and J usage is TRBJ1-1; 10 bases match TRBD1. The CDR3 is 15 amino acids. Germline CDR1 is MNHEY and CDR2 is SVGAGI. V lost 6 bases to trimming and J lost 1 base; unmatched junction nucleotides: 5.

The chain has TRBV7-9 and TRBJ1-1, with D possibly TRBD1 on 5 matching bases. Germline V gives CDR1 SEHNR, CDR2 FQNEAQ (reference sequence). The CDR3 has 14 residues. Trimming left V 3 bases short and J 0 bases short, with 8 bases between. CDR3 in amino acids: CASSLTEMNTEAFF. As DNA, the CDR3 is TGTGCCAGCAGCTTGACAGAAATGAACACTGAAGCTTTCTTT.